This T cell receptor beta chain was documented in a study of cytomegalovirus exposure and HLA in healthy donors. Study overall: HLA-typed donors contributed approximately 86 million unique TCRs, which were held in an early data release. Findings of the study overall: According to the study, approximately 150 TCR beta chains were cytomegalovirus-associated.

Comments on this clone: Antigen specificity is unknown.

The PCR was carried out with 60 Vbeta primers and 13 Jbeta primers. Using immunoSEQ multiplex PCR, the repertoire was profiled, and TCRdb retains in-frame clones only, with some absent. The table includes 130,000 or so clones, about 81% detected once. The CDR3 length is 14 residues. Germline-derived CDR1 and CDR2 are MGHDK and SYGVNS. The rearrangement links TRBV25-1 to TRBJ2-5; TRBD1 matches 9 bases. The J call may be mistaken, given a closer DNA end match to TRBJ2-7. Material for sequencing was PBMCs. This sequence was found in a man in his forties or fifties in good health and CMV-seronegative. The CDR3 DNA sequence: TGTGCCAGCAGTGAATGGGGACAGGGCTACGAGCAGTACTTC. As protein: CASSEWGQGYEQYF.